This T cell receptor beta chain was recorded in a study of cytomegalovirus exposure and HLA in healthy donors. Across the study: A later analysis reported the same platform for the approximately 110 validation repertoires and the approximately 700 first-cohort repertoires.

Concerning this clone itself: Its specificity is unknown.

The protocol was immunoSEQ multiplex PCR, while the TCRdb copy is restricted to in-frame clones and leaves out a portion. The data show about 280,000 clones, over 75% seen once. Study observations and caveats: TCR beta chains numbering under 200 were designated cytomegalovirus-associated. The tendency of first-cohort TCR clusters to co-occur in the roughly 120 validation repertoires was the finding of a later analysis. With high specificity and sensitivity, the classifier reportedly diagnosed cytomegalovirus status.

Germline loops: CDR1 LNHDA, CDR2 SQIVND (reference sequence). V trimming: 8 bases; J trimming: 4 bases; junction bases outside the gene matches: 15. The CDR3 length is 17 residues. The source of this sequence is a woman between 18 and 29 years old in good health and CMV-seronegative. Sequencing was carried out using PBMCs. This chain connects TRBV19 to TRBJ1-5; 9 nucleotides line up with TRBD1. CDR3 nucleotides: TGTGCCAGTTACCCCACCGCCACAGGGGGCTTTAATCAGCCCCAGCATTTT. Encoded protein: CASYPTATGGFNQPQHF.